This entry is about one T cell receptor (beta chain). The specificity of this receptor is unknown. Per-nucleotide qualities are absent, and no much larger clonotype sits a single base away. At the DNA level, this CDR3 is encoded by other sequences in the same sample as well. The data belong to a study of cytomegalovirus exposure and HLA in healthy donors (TCRdb year 2017). Regarding the research as a whole: According to an earlier analysis of around 600 of the donors, about 190 million T cells yielded 117 million unique TCR beta sequences and around 300 Gb of sequence data. Rather than drawing on any new phenotypic data, the later analysis identified candidate immune exposures from TCR beta sequences and the way those sequences occurred across donors. About five DR-DQ haplotypes were treated as single units for association and clustering because of strong linkage in the cohort. Alongside the repertoire data, information on donor age, sex, ethnicity and CMV serostatus was compiled. Using immunosequencing, the study profiled T cell repertoires from about 610 subjects and related those repertoires to cytomegalovirus serostatus. The genetic ancestry cluster associated with self-reported Caucasian donors included over 65% of the 300 to 450 genotyped donors. Among around 400 genotyped donors of the cohort, an average of around 250,000 unique TCR beta nucleotide sequences was sequenced per donor, of which about 18% were non-productive. Every repertoire in the discovery cohort had been generated on one and the same sequencing platform. To predict cytomegalovirus infection status, the study brought together high-throughput TCR immunosequencing, statistical association of individual TCRs with disease status, and machine learning. Along with the 666-subject first cohort, a separate validation cohort of more than 90 different subjects was used. The study was designed to test whether signatures of past pathogen exposure could be identified by cataloging public T cell receptors. Typing coverage varied by locus: roughly 629-630 donors for A, B, C, DRB1 and DQB1; approximately 520 for DQA1; some 610 for DPA1; about 450 for DPB1. In an earlier analysis of 587 of the donors, high-throughput TCR beta sequencing was used to judge whether each TCR beta V gene segment behaved as functional or pseudogenic. An early release covering just under 650 HLA-typed donors comprised approximately 290 gigabases of sequencing data and some 79 million unique TCR sequences. A later analysis re-examined previously published TCR beta repertoires from more than 600 donors and added high-resolution HLA genotyping to investigate patterns of TCR occurrence. A later genetic analysis used genome-wide SNP genotypes for about three fifths of the roughly 700 donors, treating that subset as a discovery cohort. HLA typing included class I and class II loci at four-digit resolution.

V was cut back by 5 bases and J by 3 bases, leaving a gap of 11 bases between them. The CDR3, from cysteine to phenylalanine, totals 14 residues. Only CDR3 DNA is held: 42 bases, read in frame from base 1. The germline V gene specifies MDHEN as CDR1 and SYDVKM as CDR2. The library was built by means of the immunoSEQ multiplex PCR assay. A mixture of 60 forward primers for TCR Vbeta segments and 13 reverse primers for TCR Jbeta segments was used in the multiplex PCR. The CDR3 region of rearranged TCR beta genes was amplified from genomic DNA by a multiplex PCR assay. The amplified TCR beta libraries were sequenced on the Illumina HiSeq System as 87-base-pair reads. In the paper's pipeline: In a later analysis, tens of millions of unique TCR beta chains were counted across the approximately 620 repertoires, and some 10 million of these chains were shared by at least two donors. A nearest-neighbor algorithm error-corrected the raw reads and collapsed the reads into unique sequences, merging closely related sequences to remove PCR and sequencing errors. Alignment of CDR3 sequences to IMGT reference sequences was used to assign V, D and J gene segments. For a sequence to be retained, a match of at least six nucleotides to both a V gene segment and a J gene segment was required. Rearrangements were classified as productive when the CDR3 lacked stop codons and remained in frame with V and J, and all other rearrangements were classified as non-productive. CDR3 was defined according to IMGT convention as the region running from the second conserved V-encoded cysteine to the conserved J-encoded phenylalanine. In an earlier analysis of more than 550 of the donors, sequences lacking an unambiguous match to a single V gene segment were excluded. An earlier analysis of approximately 590 of the donors classified V segments as functional when productive rearrangements were above 56.7% and as segregating when the standard deviation between donors was above 5%. To diagnose cytomegalovirus status from the catalog of TCR beta chain sequences, a statistical classification framework was built. In a later analysis, TCR nucleotide sequences were compared against IMGT/GENE-DB human TR gene sequences so that V and J genes could be assigned. A later analysis assigned CDR3 sequences and most-parsimonious VDJ recombination scenarios with the TCRdist pipeline. In a later analysis, each TCR beta chain was defined by its CDR3 amino acid sequence together with its V-gene family, and reads without a unique V-gene family were excluded. A later analysis removed 500 to 600 highly shared, low-generation-probability nucleotide sequences to deal with suspected cross-contamination and a sequencing artifact. In a later analysis, a clonal expansion index was calculated for each public chain from normalized within-repertoire ranks of inferred template counts. In a later analysis, generation probabilities were computed using a VDJ recombination model fitted to out-of-frame rearrangements, and the results were checked against IGoR. Hypergeometric tests were used in a later analysis to score TCR-TCR, TCR-HLA and TCR-CMV co-occurrence, with a repertoire-size bias correction applied to the TCR pairs. False discovery rates were estimated in a later analysis by permuting HLA or CMV assignments 20 times. A later analysis grouped co-occurring TCRs with DBSCAN, adding TCRdist sequence similarity when clustering within HLA-allele-positive subsets. Repertoires with fewer than 30,000 or more than 120,000 public chains, plus five repertoires with anomalous nucleotide sharing, were excluded from co-occurrence clustering. Held by TCRdb, this immuneACCESS table contains in-frame sequences only and omits some clones. Under half of the omission traces to an unresolved V gene where checked; the cause of the rest is unknown. V and J calls and clone size are copied from that table; D and trimming were computed from the DNA. In all, the sample holds a few hundred thousand clones, and 65% to 90% of those were seen once. The ten largest account for around 1.4% of the sample.

Study-wide findings and limitations: Three of the identified cytomegalovirus-associated TCR beta chains were confirmed in vitro to be specific for cytomegalovirus antigens. This cohort had only TCR beta chains sequenced, and the lack of alpha or paired-chain data limited which features could be detected. A further reported finding was that TCR beta sequences accurately predicted the HLA-A and HLA-B alleles for most subjects in the first cohort. V-gene and J-gene trimming of TCR beta chains was associated with a missense DCLRE1C variant in a later genetic analysis, and the association was replicated in an independent cohort. The presence/absence analyses assumed that sequencing depth was roughly uniform across donors, and that assumption may not be true. The only immune exposure information available for the cohort was CMV serostatus. HLA typing was unavailable for some donors at each locus, so association tests used only the typed subset. In a later analysis, most CMV-associated TCR beta chains were found to appear HLA-restricted, with HLA associations seemingly driven largely by CMV exposure. According to a later analysis, TCR association rates differed among HLA loci, with DRB1 alleles showing the most associated TCRs and HLA-C alleles showing the fewest. A group of highly shared sequence variants was considered likely to be a technical artifact of the sequencing pipeline. The classifier was reported to diagnose cytomegalovirus status with high specificity and sensitivity in both the original and validation cohorts. An earlier analysis of around 500 of the donors showed that most TCR beta V segments appeared in productive rearrangements either about 90% or about 30% of the time, which broadly matched IMGT annotations. When HLA alleles, especially DR and DQ, strongly co-occurred, TCR associations were difficult to assign to individual alleles. Linkage disequilibrium might explain the correlated functional status among segregating V segments, but an unknown experimental factor could not be excluded. In a later analysis, more than 15,000 TCR beta sequences were associated with specific HLA alleles at a false discovery rate of 0.05. Most TCR sequences were seen in very few donors, while some public TCRs were found in many individuals. According to a later analysis, parvovirus B19, influenza, CMV and Epstein-Barr virus appeared linked to several top co-occurrence clusters. Some IMGT-functional V segments, including TRBV6-2 and TRBV6-3, could not be distinguished by the 87-base-pair reads and were therefore excluded. The earlier analysis of around 600 of the donors excluded around 17 rarely observed V segments, including chromosome 9 orphons, because counts were too low. According to the authors, the approach could potentially be generalized to other disease states and immunological phenotypes. A later analysis found that HLA-associated TCR beta chains were more clonally expanded and had lower generation probabilities than equally common non-associated chains. In the study, roughly 160 TCR beta chains were listed as associated with cytomegalovirus. According to a later genetic analysis, donors in an Asian-associated ancestry cluster had fewer N-insertions in productive TCRs than the approximately 700-donor mean.

In total, over 600 healthy bone marrow donors made up the cohort. All cohort members were sampled while nominally healthy, although unrecorded immune exposures were likely present. The donor tested CMV seronegative and was one of the 352 seronegative cohort members. A peripheral blood sample was collected from each donor, and TCR beta sequencing was performed on peripheral blood mononuclear cells. Genomic DNA extraction from the blood cell samples was performed with the Qiagen DNeasy Blood Extraction Kit. Input material: PBMCs. This sequence originates from a girl between 5 and 17 years old in good health and CMV-seronegative. The chain uses TRBV28 and TRBJ1-5, and the D gene may be TRBD1, 5 bases matching. The sequenced DNA is TGTGCCAGCAGTAGGCAGGGCTCCAATCAGCCCCAGCATTTT. This is translated as CASSRQGSNQPQHF.